This T cell receptor (beta chain) was captured by sequencing in a study of CDR3 diversity in severe acne. Germline values: CDR1 SEHNR, CDR2 FQNEAQ (reference sequence). V was shortened by 2 bases and J by 6 bases, with 20 bases between the two germline ends. This CDR3 comprises 16 residues. TCRdb used MiXCR to reprocess the PCR reads, holding one entry per CDR3 protein. The sample has approximately 80,000 distinct CDR3 sequences; around 49% are singletons. The sample comprised blood. The chain carries TRBV7-9 and TRBJ2-7, with a possible D match to TRBD2 (9 bases). The clonotype originates from a male donor in good health, without acne. Here the CDR3 reads CASSLQGASGNLEQYF. Written as DNA, the CDR3 is TGTGCCAGCAGCTTACAGGGGGCTAGCGGGAATCTCGAGCAGTACTTC.